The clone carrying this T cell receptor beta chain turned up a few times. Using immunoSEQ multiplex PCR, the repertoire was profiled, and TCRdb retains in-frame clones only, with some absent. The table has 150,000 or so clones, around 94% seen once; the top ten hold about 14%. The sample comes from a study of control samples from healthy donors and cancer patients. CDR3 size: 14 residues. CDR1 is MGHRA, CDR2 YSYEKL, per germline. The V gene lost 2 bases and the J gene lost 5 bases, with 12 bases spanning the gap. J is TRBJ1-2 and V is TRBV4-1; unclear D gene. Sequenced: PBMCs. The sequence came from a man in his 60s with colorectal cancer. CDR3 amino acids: CASSQTGEGYGYTF. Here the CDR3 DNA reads TGCGCCAGCAGCCAAACCGGGGAAGGGTATGGCTACACCTTC.